This passage covers 22 T cell receptor beta chains from one sample sequenced in a study of blood T cell repertoires in COVID-19. Clones were sequenced by immunoSEQ multiplex PCR, and TCRdb holds only the in-frame ones, with some missing. The sample comprises roughly 400,000 clones, 80% to 90% of which are singletons, and around 1.1% rests with the top ten. Material for sequencing was PBMCs or T cells enriched from blood (not recorded which). The receptors were sampled from a man younger than 45 who had recovered from COVID-19.

The rearrangement joins TRBV7-6 to TRBJ2-5, with 11 bases identical to TRBD1. Germline CDR1 and CDR2: SGHVS and FNYEAQ. The CDR3 has 14 amino acids. J gave up 5 bases and V 3 bases, and 2 bases lay outside the gene matches. The CDR3 DNA sequence: TGTGCCAGCAGCTTGGGACAGGGGGTGGAGACCCAGTACTTC. Its protein is CASSLGQGVETQYF.

The V and J genes are TRBV7-6 and TRBJ1-1; D not resolved. The CDR3 runs to 15 residues. Per germline, CDR1 SGHVS and CDR2 FNYEAQ. Trimming took off 5 bases at V and 2 bases at J, with 15 bases between the two ends. The CDR3 bases are TGTGCCAGCAGCCCGGCCTCAGGAATTAACACTGAAGCTTTCTTT. Amino acid sequence: CASSPASGINTEAFF. The entire variable domain, with the rest obtained from reference TRBV7-6 and TRBJ1-1, is as follows: GAGVSQSPRYKVTKRGQDVALRCDPISGHVSLYWYRQALGQGPEFLTYFNYEAQQDKSGLPNDRFSAERPEGSISTLTIQRTEQRDSAMYRCASSPASGINTEAFFGQGTRLTVV.

The chain uses TRBV4-1 and TRBJ2-7, with a weak D call TRBD1 (5 bases). V dropped 0 bases and J dropped 3 bases, with 12 bases sitting between them. The germline V gene encodes CDR1 MGHRA and CDR2 YSYEKL. This CDR3 contains 15 residues. The CDR3 bases are TGCGCCAGCAGCCAAGAGACAGCAGAGTACTACGAGCAGTACTTC. It yields the protein CASSQETAEYYEQYF.

The CDR3 sequence: CSAAATNEKLFF. The DNA of the CDR3 is TGCAGCGCTGCAGCAACTAATGAAAAACTGTTTTTT. This chain uses TRBV29-1 with TRBJ1-4; D not resolved. Trimming removed 7 bases from V and 0 bases from J, with 6 bases in between. Germline CDR1 and CDR2: SQVTM and ANQGSEA. This CDR3 is 12 amino acids long.

This clone appeared once. The chain links TRBV5-1 to TRBJ2-7; 11 nucleotides align to TRBD1. Trimming cost V 4 bases and J 2 bases; bases outside gene matches: 2. This CDR3 comprises 14 residues. CDR1 and CDR2 (germline): SGHRS, YFSETQ. Here the CDR3 DNA reads TGCGCCAGCAGCCCGGGACAGGGGGCCTACGAGCAGTACTTC. Encoded protein: CASSPGQGAYEQYF.

The V call is TRBV10-3, the J call TRBJ1-3, with D unclear. V was clipped by 2 bases and J by 1 base, with 12 bases between them. This CDR3 comprises 16 residues. Germline loops: CDR1 ENHRY, CDR2 SYGVKD. The CDR3 sequence: CAISEGTLASGNTIYF. The CDR3 nucleotides are TGTGCCATCAGTGAGGGAACGTTAGCGTCTGGAAACACCATATATTTT.

The chain recombines TRBV5-5 with TRBJ2-5; D is unresolved. The ends were cut back, 1 base at V and 3 bases at J, with 10 bases in the middle. Per germline, CDR1 SGHKS and CDR2 YYEKEE (reference sequence). The CDR3 runs 14 residues. In DNA form, the CDR3 reads TGTGCCAGCAGCTTGAGTACAGCCGAAGAGACCCAGTACTTC. Encoded protein: CASSLSTAEETQYF. Looking up the rest from reference TRBV5-5 and TRBJ2-5 gives the full variable domain: DAGVTQSPTHLIKTRGQQVTLRCSPISGHKSVSWYQQVLGQGPQFIFQYYEKEERGRGNFPDRFSARQFPNYSSELNVNALLLGDSALYLCASSLSTAEETQYFGPGTRLLVL.

The chain recombines TRBV4-1 with TRBJ1-1, with 7 bases matching TRBD1. Germline CDR1 is MGHRA and CDR2 is YSYEKL. V shed 4 bases and J 0 bases; nucleotides not matched to a gene: 8. The CDR3 sequence is 16 residues long. In nucleotides, the CDR3 is TGCGCCAGCAGCCTCAACAGGGGCGCTGTGAACACTGAAGCTTTCTTT. Translated: CASSLNRGAVNTEAFF.

The V gene is TRBV5-4, the J gene TRBJ2-5; the D gene is possibly TRBD2 (6 bases). From germline, CDR1 is SGHNT and CDR2 YYREEE (reference sequence). CDR3 length equals 14 residues. V was shortened by 6 bases and J by 2 bases, with 14 bases between the two germline ends. The CDR3 sequence is CASNRDFSQETQYF. CDR3 DNA: TGTGCCAGCAACCGGGACTTTTCTCAAGAGACCCAGTACTTC.

This chain connects TRBV28 to TRBJ1-6; 7 bases align to TRBD1. Germline CDR1 MDHEN, CDR2 SYDVKM. Trimming at V came to 11 bases and at J to 9 bases, leaving 7 bases not matched to a gene. The CDR3 runs to 12 residues. CDR3 bases: TGTGCCGGTGGACAGGAAAGTTCACCCCTCCACTTT. It yields the protein CAGGQESSPLHF.

A single count supports this clone. The chain combines TRBV3-1 (or the pseudogene TRBV3-2) with TRBJ2-2, with 10 nucleotides matching TRBD2. V lost 0 bases and J lost 2; bases outside the gene matches: 3. Germline CDR1 LGHDT, CDR2 YNNKEL (reference sequence). The CDR3 totals 17 residues. CDR3 nucleotide sequence: TGTGCCAGCAGCCAAGAAGGACTAGCGGTCAACACCGGGGAGCTGTTTTTT. Translation: CASSQEGLAVNTGELFF.

The gene calls are TRBV19 and TRBJ2-7, with D maybe TRBD1 (5 bases). The ends were cut back, 4 bases at V and 2 bases at J, with 12 bases in the middle. The CDR3 runs to 14 residues. Germline CDR1 reads LNHDA; CDR2 reads SQIVND (reference sequence). CDR3 sequence (DNA): TGTGCCAGTAGTAGTCCAGGGAACCCCTACGAGCAGTACTTC. Amino acid sequence: CASSSPGNPYEQYF.

J is TRBJ2-1 and V is TRBV2, with D perhaps TRBD2 (6 bases). This CDR3 has 15 residues. Trimming took 6 bases from V and 8 from J, leaving 20 bases between them. Germline CDR1 is SNHLY and CDR2 is FYNNEI. CDR3 region: CASSRGDFGGDEQFF. The CDR3 bases are TGTGCCAGCAGCCGAGGGGACTTCGGCGGCGATGAGCAGTTCTTC.

V and J are TRBV27 and TRBJ2-7, with 11 bases fitting TRBD1. The length of the CDR3 is 15 residues. After removal of 3 bases from V and 3 bases from J, the junction contained 4 bases not matched to a gene. CDR1 MNHEY and CDR2 SMNVEV come from the germline V gene (reference sequence). The CDR3 here is CASSFRGTGGYEQYF. Written as DNA, the CDR3 is TGTGCCAGCAGTTTCCGTGGGACAGGGGGCTACGAGCAGTACTTC.

This CDR3 is CAISAVTGSETQYF. The CDR3 DNA reads as TGTGCCATCAGTGCGGTGACAGGATCGGAGACCCAGTACTTC. V and J are TRBV10-3 and TRBJ2-5; a possible D gene is TRBD1 (6 bases). CDR1 and CDR2 from the germline V gene are ENHRY and SYGVKD. V gave up 4 bases and J gave up 5 bases, with 14 bases separating them. This CDR3 comprises 14 residues.

The chain combines TRBV28 with TRBJ1-1; D is uncertain. This CDR3 has 15 residues. V was trimmed by 6 bases and J by 5 bases, leaving 19 bases between them. Per the germline V gene, CDR1 is MDHEN and CDR2 is SYDVKM. CDR3 sequence (DNA): TGTGCCAGCAGGACCGGGCTCCTAAGGAGGACTGAAGCTTTCTTT. Amino acid sequence: CASRTGLLRRTEAFF.

This clone was seen a single time. The V and J genes are TRBV4-1 and TRBJ1-2, with 10 bases that match TRBD1. The ends lost 1 base at V and 5 bases at J; junction bases unmatched: 1. The CDR3 is made up of 14 amino acids. The germline CDR1 and CDR2 sequences are MGHRA and YSYEKL. CDR3 sequence (DNA): TGCGCCAGCAGCCAAGGGACAGGGGGATATGGCTACACCTTC. As protein: CASSQGTGGYGYTF.

The chain recombines TRBV6-5 with TRBJ1-5, with a weak D call TRBD1 (6 bases). V gave up 4 bases and J gave up 6 bases, with 10 bases separating them. The CDR3 loop spans 13 amino acids. Germline V gene sequence: CDR1 MNHEY, CDR2 SVGAGI. This CDR3 reads CASSLKGGQPQHF. The CDR3 DNA is TGTGCCAGCAGTTTAAAAGGGGGTCAGCCCCAGCATTTT.

The V and J genes are TRBV28 and TRBJ2-6; 11 nucleotides align to TRBD2. V was pared by 10 bases and J by 3 bases, with 14 bases of the junction left unmatched. Germline V gene sequence: CDR1 MDHEN, CDR2 SYDVKM. The CDR3 covers 18 residues. This chain's CDR3 is CATLIAGGPVGGANVLTF. The CDR3 DNA follows: TGTGCCACCCTTATAGCGGGAGGGCCTGTTGGTGGGGCCAACGTCCTGACTTTC.

V and J are TRBV6-5 and TRBJ1-5; the D gene is possibly TRBD1 (6 bases). Germline V gene sequence: CDR1 MNHEY, CDR2 SVGAGI. V lost 4 bases to trimming and J lost 4 bases, with 11 bases between them. The CDR3 runs to 14 residues. The CDR3 sequence: CASSFGQQNQPQHF. CDR3 sequence (DNA): TGTGCCAGCAGTTTCGGACAGCAAAATCAGCCCCAGCATTTT.

This clone was recorded once. The CDR3 nucleotides read TGCGCCAGCAGCTTCTTGTCTAGCGCCTCCTACGAGCAGTACTTC. This encodes CASSFLSSASYEQYF. This rearrangement joins TRBV5-1 to TRBJ2-7; possibly TRBD2 for D (6 bases). Germline loops: CDR1 SGHRS, CDR2 YFSETQ. Trimming stripped 2 bases from V and 0 bases from J, with 12 bases between. This CDR3 comprises 15 residues. Combining the CDR3 with reference TRBV5-1 and TRBJ2-7 gives the whole variable domain KAGVTQTPRYLIKTRGQQVTLSCSPISGHRSVSWYQQTPGQGLQFLFEYFSETQRNKGNFPGRFSGRQFSNSRSEMNVSTLELGDSALYLCASSFLSSASYEQYFGPGTRLTVT.

This clone came up once. The gene calls are TRBV6-1 and TRBJ2-2, with a possible D match to TRBD2 (6 bases). The CDR3 has 15 amino acids. V dropped 1 base and J dropped 2 bases, with 8 bases sitting between them. The germline CDR1 and CDR2 sequences are MNHNS and SASEGT. The CDR3 sequence is CASSEVGRNTGELFF. As DNA, the CDR3 is TGTGCCAGCAGTGAAGTCGGGAGAAACACCGGGGAGCTGTTTTTT.